This TCR beta chain is drawn from a study of CD8 T cells in ankylosing spondylitis. Notes on the study in general: As reported, disease-linked clones showed significant enrichment in matched ankylosing spondylitis synovial fluid.

As regards this clonotype: What it binds is unknown.

The germline V gene encodes CDR1 DFQATT and CDR2 SNEGSKA (reference sequence). The CDR3 totals 12 residues. The V end lost 5 bases, the J end lost 7 bases, and 11 bases lay between the germline ends. TCRdb ran MiXCR on the 5' RACE reads and lists one entry per CDR3 protein. The sample gives about 260,000 distinct CDR3 sequences, around 19% of which show up once; roughly 8% is in the top ten. Specimen: blood, either unsorted or a sorted T cell fraction (not recorded which). The clonotype comes from a male donor with ankylosing spondylitis or in good health (not recorded which). This rearrangement joins TRBV20-1 to TRBJ1-4; D gene ambiguous. The CDR3 bases are TGCAGTGCTTTCGGACCTTTTGAAAAACTGTTTTTT. Translating it yields CSAFGPFEKLFF.